A selection of T cell receptor beta chains follows, all from one sample in a study of blood T cell repertoires in COVID-19. The data were produced by immunoSEQ multiplex PCR, yet TCRdb's version contains in-frame clones alone and is incomplete. The data contain roughly 230,000 clones, around 88% of them singletons. What was sequenced was peripheral blood. Receptors originate from a middle-aged man with active or convalescent COVID-19. Each CDR3 is given with its conserved first and last residue. A D gene is named only where the DNA matches it firmly. Clone size is given for some rows only: seen once, a few or many times, or a class if the clone is expanded.

d_call | clone_size | j_call | v_call | cdr3_nt | cdr3_aa
TRBD1 | NA | TRBJ1-5 | TRBV29-1 | TGCAGCGTTGTATGGCAGGGGGCAGTTAGCAATCAGCCCCAGCATTTT | CSVVWQGAVSNQPQHF
TRBD1 | NA | TRBJ2-7 | TRBV9 | TGTGCCAGCAGCGTAGCGACAGGGGTTACCTACGAGCAGTACTTC | CASSVATGVTYEQYF
TRBD2 | NA | TRBJ2-7 | TRBV3-1/TRBV3-2 | TGTGCCAGCAGACGCGGACTAGCGGGAGGATTTTACGAGCAGTACTTC | CASRRGLAGGFYEQYF
TRBD1 | NA | TRBJ2-2 | TRBV7-2 | TGTGCCAGCAGCAAAGGGACAGGGGGCCCTAACACCGGGGAGCTGTTTTTT | CASSKGTGGPNTGELFF
NA | NA | TRBJ1-1 | TRBV29-1 | TGCAGCGTTGACAGGGTAGCGAACACTGAAGCTTTCTTT | CSVDRVANTEAFF
TRBD1 | NA | TRBJ2-7 | TRBV11-2 | TGTGCCAGCAGCTCTACCCCGGGGAGCGGACAGGGTGACGAGCAGTACTTC | CASSSTPGSGQGDEQYF
TRBD2 | NA | TRBJ2-3 | TRBV24-1 | TGTGCCACCAGTGACACTAGCGGGAAGAGCACAGATACGCAGTATTTT | CATSDTSGKSTDTQYF
NA | NA | TRBJ2-1 | TRBV12-3/TRBV12-4 | TGTGCCAGCAGATATCTAGAGTACAATGAGCAGTTCTTC | CASRYLEYNEQFF
NA | NA | TRBJ1-2 | TRBV6-2/TRBV6-3 | TGTGCCAGCAGTTACGCTCAGGGCTATGGCTACACCTTC | CASSYAQGYGYTF
TRBD2 | NA | TRBJ2-3 | TRBV30 | TGTGCCTGGAGTCCAGCGAATAGCGGGGGGGCAGGCACAGATACGCAGTATTTT | CAWSPANSGGAGTDTQYF
NA | NA | TRBJ2-2 | TRBV24-1 | TGTGCCACCAGTCGGGGTAGAACCGGGGAGCTGTTTTTT | CATSRGRTGELFF
TRBD2 | NA | TRBJ2-3 | TRBV2 | TGTGCCAGCAGTCGACTAGCGGGAGTAACAGATACGCAGTATTTT | CASSRLAGVTDTQYF
TRBD2 | NA | TRBJ2-3 | TRBV27 | TGTGCCAGCAGTTTCCCCCCCGCCGGGACTAGCGGTTGCACAGATACGCAGTATTTT | CASSFPPAGTSGCTDTQYF
NA | NA | TRBJ1-5 | TRBV19 | TGTGCCAGTAGTATAATGAGGGGGAACAATCAGCCCCAGCATTTT | CASSIMRGNNQPQHF
TRBD1 | NA | TRBJ1-6 | TRBV19 | TGTGCCAGTAGTATTGCGAGACAGGGGAATTCACCCCTCCACTTT | CASSIARQGNSPLHF
TRBD1 | NA | TRBJ1-2 | TRBV27 | TGTGCCAGCAAGATGACAGGGTGGTATGGCTACACCTTC | CASKMTGWYGYTF
NA | few | TRBJ2-1 | TRBV7-9 | TGTGCCAGCAGCTTAGAGCAAAAATCCCGGCAGTTCTTC | CASSLEQKSRQFF
NA | NA | TRBJ1-2 | TRBV5-8 | TGTGCCAGCACCAAGGGGGGGGAACGGGGGCGAACCCCCTATGGCTACACCTTC | CASTKGGERGRTPYGYTF
TRBD2 | NA | TRBJ2-1 | TRBV19 | TGTGCCAGTAGTATCCGGCCACTAGCGGGAGGTGGTAGCAATGAGCAGTTCTTC | CASSIRPLAGGGSNEQFF
NA | NA | TRBJ2-7 | TRBV6-1 | TGTGCCAGCAGGCACGGGTTCTCCTACGAGCAGTACTTC | CASRHGFSYEQYF
NA | NA | TRBJ1-4 | TRBV27 | TGTGCCAGCAGGGACTTTGGAGAAAAACTGTTTTTT | CASRDFGEKLFF
TRBD2 | few | TRBJ2-7 | TRBV7-9 | TGTGCCAGCAGCACTAGCGGGAGAGCCTACGAGCAGTACTTC | CASSTSGRAYEQYF
NA | NA | TRBJ1-6 | TRBV2 | TGTGCCAGCTTCACCACCGTCGGTTCACCCCTCCACTTT | CASFTTVGSPLHF
NA | NA | TRBJ2-5 | TRBV12-3/TRBV12-4 | TGTGCCAGCAGTTTATCAGGTCCTGAGACCCAGTACTTC | CASSLSGPETQYF